This entry lists 8 T cell receptor beta chains sequenced from one sample in a study of long-term antiretroviral therapy in people with HIV. At survey level, the immunoSEQ assay was run in its v3.0 version. Some clones are missing from TCRdb's copy, which holds only in-frame ones; the method was immunoSEQ multiplex PCR. The sample has 20,000 to 30,000 clones, roughly 86% seen once. The sequencing here drew on unsorted PBMCs, taken around 2.6 years after starting antiretroviral therapy. The receptors here all came from a man in his forties with HIV.

This chain connects TRBV6-5 to TRBJ2-7; D perhaps matches TRBD2 (5 bases). This CDR3 is built from 13 residues. V shed 2 bases and J shed 7 bases, with 12 bases lying between them. CDR1 and CDR2 from the germline V gene are MNHEY and SVGAGI. The CDR3: CASSYGIPGEQYF. The CDR3 coding sequence is TGTGCCAGCAGTTACGGGATTCCGGGAGAGCAGTACTTC.

V usage is TRBV18 and J usage is TRBJ1-1; 9 nucleotides agree with TRBD1. Germline V gene data show CDR1 as KGHSH and CDR2 as LQKENI. CDR3 length equals 13 residues. V dropped 5 bases and J dropped 6; count of bases not matched to a gene: 4. The CDR3 is CASSSGQGAEAFF. The CDR3 region has the DNA TGTGCCAGCTCATCGGGACAGGGCGCTGAAGCTTTCTTT.

This clone was counted only a few times. J is TRBJ2-1 and V is TRBV5-1; 8 nucleotides align to TRBD2. The trim removed 0 bases at V and 7 bases at J, leaving 6 bases unmatched. The CDR3 length is 15 residues. Germline V gene lookup returns CDR1 SGHRS and CDR2 YFSETQ. The DNA of the CDR3 is TGCGCCAGCAGCTTGGATCCGGGAGGGTCGAATGAGCAGTTCTTC. Its protein is CASSLDPGGSNEQFF.

The chain is built from TRBV16 and TRBJ1-2; D may be TRBD1 (5 bases). The V gene's germline CDR1 is KGHSY and CDR2 FQNENV. The V and J ends lost 2 bases and 6 bases respectively, with 10 bases between them. This CDR3 is built from 13 residues. CDR3 DNA sequence: TGTGCCAGCAGCCAAGAGGGGATAGATGGCTACACCTTC. The encoded protein is CASSQEGIDGYTF.

This clone was observed a handful of times. V is TRBV30 and J is TRBJ1-2, with TRBD1 matching over 10 bases. Germline V gene lookup returns CDR1 GTSNPN and CDR2 SVGIG (reference sequence). This CDR3 region has 14 residues. V shed 5 bases, J shed 7 bases, and the junction held 10 bases outside the gene matches. The CDR3 DNA reads as TGTGCCTGGGAGAAAGACAGGGGGCTTCTTGGCTACACCTTC. Protein product: CAWEKDRGLLGYTF.

This sequence joins TRBV10-3 and TRBJ1-1; 7 bases map to TRBD1. Germline V gene sequence: CDR1 ENHRY, CDR2 SYGVKD. The junction had 6 bases not matched to a gene; V was cut back by 8 bases and J by 0 bases. This CDR3 spans 14 amino acids. The DNA for the CDR3 is TGTGCCATCGGGGGGGACAGCCTGAACACTGAAGCTTTCTTT. The encoded protein is CAIGGDSLNTEAFF.

V is TRBV28 and J is TRBJ1-4; D not resolved. V was trimmed by 4 bases and J by 6 bases, leaving 15 bases between them. Per the germline V gene, CDR1 is MDHEN and CDR2 is SYDVKM. This CDR3 contains 15 residues. The CDR3 DNA follows: TGTGCCAGCAGTTGGGTTGGGAGAAGGGATGAAAAACTGTTTTTT. It codes for CASSWVGRRDEKLFF. Full variable domain (remainder filled in from reference TRBV28 and TRBJ1-4): DVKVTQSSRYLVKRTGEKVFLECVQDMDHENMFWYRQDPGLGLRLIYFSYDVKMKEKGDIPEGYSVSREKKERFSLILESASTNQTSMYLCASSWVGRRDEKLFFGSGTQLSVL.

V is TRBV20-1 and J is TRBJ2-7; D gene uncertain. The CDR3 runs 11 residues. CDR1 is DFQATT, CDR2 SNEGSKA, per germline (reference sequence). Trimming removed 0 bases at V and 5 bases at J, with 5 bases between. This chain's CDR3 is CSARDKHEQYF. The DNA of the CDR3 is TGCAGTGCTAGAGATAAACACGAGCAGTACTTC.